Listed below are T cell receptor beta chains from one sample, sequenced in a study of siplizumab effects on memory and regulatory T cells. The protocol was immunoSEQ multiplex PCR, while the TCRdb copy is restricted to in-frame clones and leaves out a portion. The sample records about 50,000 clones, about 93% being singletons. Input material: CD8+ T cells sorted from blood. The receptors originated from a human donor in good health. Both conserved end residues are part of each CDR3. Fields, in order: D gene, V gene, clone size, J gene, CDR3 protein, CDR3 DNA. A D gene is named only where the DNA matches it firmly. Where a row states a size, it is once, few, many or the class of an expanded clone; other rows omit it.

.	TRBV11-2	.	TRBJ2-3	CASSVTTGIDTQYF	TGTGCCAGCAGCGTTACTACAGGGATAGATACGCAGTATTTT
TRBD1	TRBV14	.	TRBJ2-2	CASSQFGTANTGELFF	TGTGCCAGCAGCCAATTCGGGACAGCTAACACCGGGGAGCTGTTTTTT
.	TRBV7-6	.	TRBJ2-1	CASSLGRNEQFF	TGTGCCAGCAGCTTAGGAAGGAATGAGCAGTTCTTC
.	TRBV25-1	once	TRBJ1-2	CASSFGGNYGYTF	TGTGCCAGTTCCTTTGGGGGTAACTATGGCTACACCTTC
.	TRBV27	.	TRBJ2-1	CASREVGGAADEQFF	TGTGCCAGCAGAGAGGTGGGAGGAGCAGCGGATGAGCAGTTCTTC
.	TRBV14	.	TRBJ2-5	CASSPWAHQETQYF	TGTGCCAGCAGCCCGTGGGCCCACCAAGAGACCCAGTACTTC
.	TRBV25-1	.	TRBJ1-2	CASQGPLLRQNYGYTF	TGTGCCAGCCAGGGCCCACTCCTCCGACAGAACTATGGCTACACCTTC
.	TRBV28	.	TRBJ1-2	CASSGDRVSHRYGYTF	TGTGCCAGCAGCGGGGACCGGGTCTCACACCGATATGGCTACACCTTC
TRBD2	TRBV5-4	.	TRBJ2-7	CASKVGTSSYEQYF	TGTGCCAGCAAGGTGGGGACTAGTTCCTACGAGCAGTACTTC
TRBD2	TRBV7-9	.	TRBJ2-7	CASSFGGWQYF	TGTGCCAGCAGCTTCGGGGGGTGGCAGTACTTC
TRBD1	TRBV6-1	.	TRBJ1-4	CASSARRQGPTNEKLFF	TGTGCCAGCAGTGCACGAAGACAGGGGCCGACTAATGAAAAACTGTTTTTT
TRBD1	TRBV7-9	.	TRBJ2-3	CASSDRTGGTDTQYF	TGTGCCAGCAGCGACAGGACAGGGGGCACAGATACGCAGTATTTT
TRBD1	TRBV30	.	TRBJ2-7	CAWSVDRAYEQYF	TGTGCCTGGAGTGTAGACAGGGCCTACGAGCAGTACTTC
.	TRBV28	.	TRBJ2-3	CASSLHPRTFADTQYF	TGTGCCAGCAGTTTACACCCGCGAACGTTTGCAGATACGCAGTATTTT
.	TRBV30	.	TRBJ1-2	CAWSVEGVGYTF	TGTGCCTGGAGTGTAGAGGGTGTCGGCTACACCTTC
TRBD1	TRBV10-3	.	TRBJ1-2	CAIADRADYGYTF	TGTGCCATCGCCGACAGGGCGGACTATGGCTACACCTTC
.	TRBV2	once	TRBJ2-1	CASSDGFYNEQFF	TGTGCCAGCAGTGATGGTTTTTACAATGAGCAGTTCTTC
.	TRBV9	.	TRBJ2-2	CASSVVGGTGELFF	TGTGCCAGCAGCGTAGTTGGCGGAACCGGGGAGCTGTTTTTT
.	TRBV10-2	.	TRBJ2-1	CASTKLPEGGHNEQFF	TGCGCCAGCACGAAACTTCCGGAAGGGGGTCACAATGAGCAGTTCTTC
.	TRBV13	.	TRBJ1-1	CASSYSPPRTEAFF	TGTGCCAGCAGCTATTCTCCCCCTCGCACTGAAGCTTTCTTT
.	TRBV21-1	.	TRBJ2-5	CASSKGLWGRGETQYF	TGTGCCAGCAGCAAAGGGTTGTGGGGCAGGGGGGAGACCCAGTACTTC
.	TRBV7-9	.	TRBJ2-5	CASSLDRETQYF	TGTGCCAGCAGCTTAGACCGGGAGACCCAGTACTTC
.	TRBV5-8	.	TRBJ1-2	CASSFPTVRSRPNYGYTF	TGTGCCAGCAGCTTCCCCACCGTTAGATCCCGTCCTAACTATGGCTACACCTTC
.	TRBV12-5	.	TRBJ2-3	CASGRLTGSTHTQYF	TGTGCTAGTGGGCGCCTCACGGGATCCACCCATACGCAGTATTTT
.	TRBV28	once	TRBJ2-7	CASSSHSYEQYF	TGTGCCAGCAGTTCACACTCCTACGAGCAGTACTTC
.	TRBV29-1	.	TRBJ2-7	CSVKGDPRYEQYF	TGCAGCGTGAAGGGGGATCCTCGCTACGAGCAGTACTTC
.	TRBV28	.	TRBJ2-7	CASGTWGEQYF	TGTGCCAGCGGAACTTGGGGCGAGCAGTACTTC
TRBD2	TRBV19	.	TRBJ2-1	CASSIVGGTSGNPYNEQFF	TGTGCCAGTAGTATAGTAGGGGGGACTAGCGGTAATCCATACAATGAGCAGTTCTTC
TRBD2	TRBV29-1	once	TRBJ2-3	CSVPQPSGSGLTSDTQYF	TGCAGCGTCCCCCAACCCAGCGGGAGTGGATTAACTTCGGATACGCAGTATTTT
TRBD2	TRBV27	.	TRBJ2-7	CASSLSPSGSGYEQYF	TGTGCCAGCAGTTTATCCCCTAGCGGGAGTGGTTACGAGCAGTACTTC
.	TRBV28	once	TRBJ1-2	CASHSWGGNGGYGYTF	TGTGCCAGCCATTCCTGGGGAGGGAATGGGGGCTATGGCTACACCTTC
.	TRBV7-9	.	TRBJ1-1	CASSPPWSEAFF	TGTGCCAGCAGCCCTCCTTGGTCCGAAGCTTTCTTT
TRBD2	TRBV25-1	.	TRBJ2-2	CASSDPGLAGSGELFF	TGTGCCAGCAGTGATCCGGGACTAGCGGGATCTGGGGAGCTGTTTTTT
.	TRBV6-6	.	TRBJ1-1	CASSYNAGAFF	TGTGCCAGCAGTTATAATGCAGGGGCTTTCTTT
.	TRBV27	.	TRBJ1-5	CASSFGGPNQPQHF	TGTGCCAGCAGTTTTGGAGGCCCCAATCAGCCCCAGCATTTT
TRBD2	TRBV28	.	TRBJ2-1	CASSLLAGVRVDEQFF	TGTGCCAGCAGTCTCCTAGCGGGAGTCAGGGTGGATGAGCAGTTCTTC
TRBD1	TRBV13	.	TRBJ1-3	CASAQGNPGNTIYF	TGTGCCAGCGCACAGGGGAATCCTGGAAACACCATATATTTT